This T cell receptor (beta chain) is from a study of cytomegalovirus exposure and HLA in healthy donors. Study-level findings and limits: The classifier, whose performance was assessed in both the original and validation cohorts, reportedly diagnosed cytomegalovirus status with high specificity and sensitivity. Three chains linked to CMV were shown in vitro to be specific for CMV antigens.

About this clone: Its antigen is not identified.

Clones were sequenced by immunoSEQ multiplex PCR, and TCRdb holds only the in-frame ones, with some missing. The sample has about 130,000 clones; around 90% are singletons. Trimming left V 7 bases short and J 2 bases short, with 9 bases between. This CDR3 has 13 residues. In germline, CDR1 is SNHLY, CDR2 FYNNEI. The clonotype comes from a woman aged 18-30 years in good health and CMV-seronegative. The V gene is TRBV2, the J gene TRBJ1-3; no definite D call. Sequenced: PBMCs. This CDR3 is CASIPVAGNTIYF. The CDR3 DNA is TGTGCCAGCATACCAGTTGCTGGAAACACCATATATTTT.